Below are 10 T cell receptor beta chains sequenced from a single sample in a study of blood T cell repertoires in COVID-19. The data were produced by immunoSEQ multiplex PCR, yet TCRdb's version contains in-frame clones alone and is incomplete. This sample has approximately 190,000 clones; 87% occur once, and the top ten carry 20% to 25%. Specimen: peripheral blood. The receptors originated from a man aged 60 to 69 with active or convalescent COVID-19.

Points on this clone: Germline is not matched at one junction end, which may reflect a read error. This chain joins TRBV6-6 and TRBJ1-2; 9 bases agree with TRBD1. This CDR3 region has 14 residues. Germline CDR1 and CDR2: MNHNY and SVGAGI (reference sequence). The CDR3 nucleotides read TGTGCCAGCAGCCAACAGGGGGCTAAGTATGGCTACACCTTC. Translation: CASSQQGAKYGYTF.

This chain joins TRBV6-6 and TRBJ2-1; 9 bases are shared with TRBD1. Trimming removed 6 bases from V and 3 bases from J; junction bases left unmatched: 9. CDR3 length: 16 residues. The germline V gene encodes CDR1 MNHNY and CDR2 SVGAGI (reference sequence). The CDR3 DNA follows: TGTGCCAGCAGACCCACCGGGACAGGGCTCTACAATGAGCAGTTCTTC. Amino acid sequence: CASRPTGTGLYNEQFF.

The V call is TRBV4-1, the J call TRBJ2-7, with unresolved D. From germline, CDR1 is MGHRA and CDR2 YSYEKL. CDR3 length equals 17 residues. The V end was cut by 0 bases, the J end by 0 bases, with 15 bases between. The CDR3 region has the DNA TGCGCCAGCAGCCAAGATCTGGGCAGGATCCTCTCCTACGAGCAGTACTTC. The encoded protein is CASSQDLGRILSYEQYF.

The chain carries TRBV10-3 and TRBJ1-5; D may be TRBD1 (5 bases). This CDR3 has 14 amino acids. V was trimmed by 0 bases and J by 6 bases, leaving 9 bases between them. CDR1 and CDR2 from the germline V gene are ENHRY and SYGVKD. CDR3 nucleotides: TGTGCCATCAGTGAGTCGGGGGGGATTCAGCCCCAGCATTTT. Translation gives CAISESGGIQPQHF.

CDR3: CATSDPTGGTGELFF. CDR3 in DNA: TGTGCCACCAGTGATCCGACAGGGGGCACCGGGGAGCTGTTTTTT. This chain uses TRBV24-1 with TRBJ2-2; 9 nucleotides align to TRBD1. The CDR3 length is 15 residues. Trimming at V came to 3 bases and at J to 4 bases, leaving 2 bases not matched to a gene. The germline V gene encodes CDR1 KGHDR and CDR2 SFDVKD.

The rearrangement uses TRBV2 and TRBJ2-5; 10 bases match TRBD2. CDR1 and CDR2 from the germline V gene are SNHLY and FYNNEI. The CDR3 is 13 amino acids. The trim removed 7 bases at V and 3 bases at J, leaving 2 bases unmatched. CDR3 DNA sequence: TGTGCCAGCACTGGACTAGCGGAAGAGACCCAGTACTTC. This codes for CASTGLAEETQYF.

The genes are TRBV2 and TRBJ1-2; TRBD1 agrees at 9 bases. The V gene end was trimmed by 6 bases and the J gene end by 8 bases; junction bases not matched to a gene: 7. Germline V lookup: CDR1 SNHLY, CDR2 FYNNEI. There are 13 residues in the CDR3. The CDR3 nucleotides are TGTGCCAGCAGAGTACAGGGGGCTACGGGCTACACCTTC. This encodes CASRVQGATGYTF.

The V gene is TRBV3-1 (or the pseudogene TRBV3-2), the J gene TRBJ1-2; D is perhaps TRBD1 (5 bases). The germline CDR1 and CDR2 sequences are LGHDT and YNNKEL (reference sequence). The V end was cut by 5 bases, the J end by 6 bases, with 19 bases between. CDR3 length equals 15 residues. CDR3 coding DNA: TGTGCCAGCAGCTCCCGGGGGGGAGGCATGGATGGCTACACCTTC. Translating gives CASSSRGGGMDGYTF.

This chain uses TRBV5-1 with TRBJ2-2; D gene ambiguous. The germline V and J ends were trimmed by 1 base and 3 bases, with 10 bases remaining between them. The germline gives CDR1 SGHRS, CDR2 YFSETQ. The CDR3 is 15 residues long. The CDR3, as DNA: TGCGCCAGCAGCTTGCGAACAGTCGACACCGGGGAGCTGTTTTTT. This encodes CASSLRTVDTGELFF.

This chain connects TRBV6-6 to TRBJ2-7; perhaps TRBD2 as D (5 bases). Germline V gives CDR1 MNHNY, CDR2 SVGAGI (reference sequence). The germline V and J ends were trimmed by 6 bases and 3 bases, with 15 bases remaining between them. The CDR3 spans 14 residues. The CDR3 protein is CASSPGKGYYEQYF. CDR3 coding DNA: TGTGCCAGCAGCCCCGGGAAGGGCTACTACGAGCAGTACTTC.